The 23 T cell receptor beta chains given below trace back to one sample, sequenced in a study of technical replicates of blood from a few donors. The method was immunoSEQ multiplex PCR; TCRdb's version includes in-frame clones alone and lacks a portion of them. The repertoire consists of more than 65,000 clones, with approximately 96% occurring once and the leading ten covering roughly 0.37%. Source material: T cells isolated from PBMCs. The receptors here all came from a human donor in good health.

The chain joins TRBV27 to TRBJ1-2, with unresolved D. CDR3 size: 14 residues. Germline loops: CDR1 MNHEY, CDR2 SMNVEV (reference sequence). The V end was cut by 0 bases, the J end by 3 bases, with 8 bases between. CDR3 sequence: CASSLSNSYYGYTF. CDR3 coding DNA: TGTGCCAGCAGTTTATCGAACAGCTACTATGGCTACACCTTC.

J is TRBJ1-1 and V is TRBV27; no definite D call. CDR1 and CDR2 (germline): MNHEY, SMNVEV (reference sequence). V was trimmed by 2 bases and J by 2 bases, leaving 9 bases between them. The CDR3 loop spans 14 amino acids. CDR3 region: CASSLAGSNTEAFF. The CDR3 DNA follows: TGTGCCAGCAGTTTAGCGGGAAGTAACACTGAAGCTTTCTTT.

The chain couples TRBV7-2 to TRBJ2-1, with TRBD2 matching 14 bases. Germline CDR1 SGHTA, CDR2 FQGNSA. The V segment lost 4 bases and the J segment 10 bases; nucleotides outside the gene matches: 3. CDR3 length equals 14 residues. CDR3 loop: CASSWGLAGVEQFF. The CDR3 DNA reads TGTGCCAGCAGCTGGGGACTAGCGGGGGTAGAGCAGTTCTTC.

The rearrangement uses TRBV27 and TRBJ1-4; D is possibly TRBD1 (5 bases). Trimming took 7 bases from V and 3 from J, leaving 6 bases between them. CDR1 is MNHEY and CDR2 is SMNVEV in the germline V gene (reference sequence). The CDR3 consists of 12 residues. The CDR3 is CASIGANEKLFF. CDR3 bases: TGTGCCAGCATAGGGGCTAATGAAAAACTGTTTTTT.

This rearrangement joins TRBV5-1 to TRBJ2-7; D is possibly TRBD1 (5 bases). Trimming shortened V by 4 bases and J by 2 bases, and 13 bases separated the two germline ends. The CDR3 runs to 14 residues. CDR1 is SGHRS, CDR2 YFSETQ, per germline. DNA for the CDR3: TGCGCCAGCAGCACGGACGGACAAACCTACGAGCAGTACTTC. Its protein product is CASSTDGQTYEQYF.

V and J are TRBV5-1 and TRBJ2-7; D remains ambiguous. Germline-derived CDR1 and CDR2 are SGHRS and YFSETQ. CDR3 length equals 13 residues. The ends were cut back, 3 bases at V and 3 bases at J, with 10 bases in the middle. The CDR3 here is CASSSQTFYEQYF. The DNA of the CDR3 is TGCGCCAGCAGCTCACAGACGTTCTACGAGCAGTACTTC.

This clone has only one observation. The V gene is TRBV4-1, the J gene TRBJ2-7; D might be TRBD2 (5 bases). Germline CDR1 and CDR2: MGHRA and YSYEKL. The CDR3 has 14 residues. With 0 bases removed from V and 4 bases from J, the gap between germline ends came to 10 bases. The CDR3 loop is CASSQDWRTYEQYF. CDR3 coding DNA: TGCGCCAGCAGCCAAGACTGGCGGACTTACGAGCAGTACTTC.

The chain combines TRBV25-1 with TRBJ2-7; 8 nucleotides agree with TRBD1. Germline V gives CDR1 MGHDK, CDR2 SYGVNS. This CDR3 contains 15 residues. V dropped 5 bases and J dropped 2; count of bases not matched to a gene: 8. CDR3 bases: TGTGCCAGCAGTAACGGACAGGGACCTACCTACGAGCAGTACTTC. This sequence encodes CASSNGQGPTYEQYF.

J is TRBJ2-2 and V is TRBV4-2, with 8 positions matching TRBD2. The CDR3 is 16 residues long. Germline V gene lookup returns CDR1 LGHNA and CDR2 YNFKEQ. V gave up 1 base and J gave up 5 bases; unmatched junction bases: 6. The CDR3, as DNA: TGTGCCAGCAGCCAAGTGTTACTAGCGGAGACCGGGGAGCTGTTTTTT. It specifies CASSQVLLAETGELFF.

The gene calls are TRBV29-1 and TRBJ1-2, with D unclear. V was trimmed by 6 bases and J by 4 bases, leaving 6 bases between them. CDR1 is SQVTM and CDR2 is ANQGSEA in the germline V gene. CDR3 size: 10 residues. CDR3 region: CSVFSYGYTF. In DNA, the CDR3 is TGCAGCGTCTTCAGCTATGGCTACACCTTC.

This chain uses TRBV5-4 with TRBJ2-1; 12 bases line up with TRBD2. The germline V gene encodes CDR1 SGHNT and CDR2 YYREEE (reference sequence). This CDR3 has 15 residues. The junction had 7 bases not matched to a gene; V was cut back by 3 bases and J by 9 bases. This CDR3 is CASSSSGRGYTEQFF. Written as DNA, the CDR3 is TGTGCCAGCAGCTCTAGCGGGAGGGGTTATACTGAGCAGTTCTTC.

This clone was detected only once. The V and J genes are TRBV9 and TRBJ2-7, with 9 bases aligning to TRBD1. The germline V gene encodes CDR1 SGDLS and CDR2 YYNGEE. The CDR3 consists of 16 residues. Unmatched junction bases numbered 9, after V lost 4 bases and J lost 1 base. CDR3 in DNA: TGTGCCAGCAGCTTCGGACCGGGACAGGGATCCTACGAGCAGTACTTC. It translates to CASSFGPGQGSYEQYF.

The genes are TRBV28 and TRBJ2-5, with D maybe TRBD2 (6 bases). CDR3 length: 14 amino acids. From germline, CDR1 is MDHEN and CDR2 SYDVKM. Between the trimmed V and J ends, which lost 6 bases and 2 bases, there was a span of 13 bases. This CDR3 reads CASRYLREQETQYF. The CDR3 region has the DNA TGTGCCAGCAGGTATCTGCGGGAACAAGAGACCCAGTACTTC. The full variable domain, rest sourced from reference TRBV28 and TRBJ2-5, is DVKVTQSSRYLVKRTGEKVFLECVQDMDHENMFWYRQDPGLGLRLIYFSYDVKMKEKGDIPEGYSVSREKKERFSLILESASTNQTSMYLCASRYLREQETQYFGPGTRLLVL.

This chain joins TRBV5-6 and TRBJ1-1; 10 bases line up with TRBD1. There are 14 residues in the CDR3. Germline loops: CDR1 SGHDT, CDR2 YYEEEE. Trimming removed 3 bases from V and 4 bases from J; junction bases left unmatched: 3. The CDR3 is CASSWGQGTTEAFF. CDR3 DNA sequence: TGTGCCAGCAGCTGGGGACAGGGGACCACTGAAGCTTTCTTT.

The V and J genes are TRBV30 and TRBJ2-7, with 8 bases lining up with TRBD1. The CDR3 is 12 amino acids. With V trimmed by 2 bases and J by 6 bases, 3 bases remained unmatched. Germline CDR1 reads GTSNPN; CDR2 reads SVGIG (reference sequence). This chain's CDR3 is CAWSLTGGEQYF. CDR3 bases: TGTGCCTGGAGTTTAACAGGGGGCGAGCAGTACTTC.

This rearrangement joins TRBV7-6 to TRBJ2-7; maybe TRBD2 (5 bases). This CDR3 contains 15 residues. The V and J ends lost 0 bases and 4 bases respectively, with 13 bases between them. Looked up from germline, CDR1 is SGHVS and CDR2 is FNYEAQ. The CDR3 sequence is CASSLAPGLKYEQYF. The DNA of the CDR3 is TGTGCCAGCAGCTTAGCGCCAGGACTGAAATACGAGCAGTACTTC.

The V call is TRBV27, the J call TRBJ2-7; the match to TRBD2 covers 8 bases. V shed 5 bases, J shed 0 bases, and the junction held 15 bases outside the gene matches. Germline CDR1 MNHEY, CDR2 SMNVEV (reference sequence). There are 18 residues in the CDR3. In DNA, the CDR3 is TGTGCCAGCAGTCCTTCGGGGGGTGATAGCGGGGTCTCCTACGAGCAGTACTTC. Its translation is CASSPSGGDSGVSYEQYF.

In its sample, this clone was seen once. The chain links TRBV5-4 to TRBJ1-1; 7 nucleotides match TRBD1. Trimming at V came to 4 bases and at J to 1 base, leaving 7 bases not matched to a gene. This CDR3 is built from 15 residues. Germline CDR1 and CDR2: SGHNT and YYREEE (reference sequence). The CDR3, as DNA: TGTGCCAGCAGCGAAAAGGGGGCTAAGAACACTGAAGCTTTCTTT. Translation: CASSEKGAKNTEAFF.

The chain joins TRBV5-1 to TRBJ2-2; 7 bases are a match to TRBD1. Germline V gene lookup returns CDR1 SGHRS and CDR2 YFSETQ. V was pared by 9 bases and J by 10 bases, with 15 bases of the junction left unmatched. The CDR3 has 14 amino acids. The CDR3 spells CATRTDREVAELFF. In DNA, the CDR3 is TGCGCCACCAGGACAGACAGGGAAGTCGCGGAGCTGTTTTTT.

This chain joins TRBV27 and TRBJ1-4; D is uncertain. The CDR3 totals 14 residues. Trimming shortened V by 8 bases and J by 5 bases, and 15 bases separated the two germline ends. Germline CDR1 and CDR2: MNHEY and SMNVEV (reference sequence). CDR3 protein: CASGQAGRNEKLFF. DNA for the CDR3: TGTGCCAGCGGCCAGGCCGGGAGGAATGAAAAACTGTTTTTT.

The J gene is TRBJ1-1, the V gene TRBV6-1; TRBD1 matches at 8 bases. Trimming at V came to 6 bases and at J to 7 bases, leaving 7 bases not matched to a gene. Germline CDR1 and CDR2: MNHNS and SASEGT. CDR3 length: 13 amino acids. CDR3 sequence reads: CASRTQGANEAFF. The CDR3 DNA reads TGTGCCAGCAGAACCCAGGGGGCTAATGAAGCTTTCTTT.

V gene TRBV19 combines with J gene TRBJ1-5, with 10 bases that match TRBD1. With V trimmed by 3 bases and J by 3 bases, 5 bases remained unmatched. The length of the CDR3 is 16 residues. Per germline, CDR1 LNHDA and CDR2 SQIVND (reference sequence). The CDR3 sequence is CASSISGTGVNQPQHF. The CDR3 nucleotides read TGTGCCAGTAGTATCTCCGGGACAGGGGTCAATCAGCCCCAGCATTTT.

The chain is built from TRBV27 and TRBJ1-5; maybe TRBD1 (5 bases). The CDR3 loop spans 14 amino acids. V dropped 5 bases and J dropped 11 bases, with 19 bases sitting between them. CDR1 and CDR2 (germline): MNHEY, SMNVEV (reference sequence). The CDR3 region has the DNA TGTGCCAGCAGTCCCAGGACCGAACCGGGGGCCCAGCATTTT. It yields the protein CASSPRTEPGAQHF.